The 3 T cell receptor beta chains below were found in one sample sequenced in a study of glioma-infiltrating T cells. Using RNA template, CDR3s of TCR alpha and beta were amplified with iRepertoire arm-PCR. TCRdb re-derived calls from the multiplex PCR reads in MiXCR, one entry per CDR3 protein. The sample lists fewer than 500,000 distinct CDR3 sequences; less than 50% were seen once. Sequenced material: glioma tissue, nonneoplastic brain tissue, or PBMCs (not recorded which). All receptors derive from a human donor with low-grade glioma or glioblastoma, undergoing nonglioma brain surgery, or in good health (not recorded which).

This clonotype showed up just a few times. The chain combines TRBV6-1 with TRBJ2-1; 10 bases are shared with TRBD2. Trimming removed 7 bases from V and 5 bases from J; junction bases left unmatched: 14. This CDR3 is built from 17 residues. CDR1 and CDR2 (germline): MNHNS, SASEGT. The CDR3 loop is CASKSTGNLAGDNEQFF. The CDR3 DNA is TGTGCCAGCAAGAGTACAGGGAACCTAGCGGGGGACAATGAGCAGTTCTTC.

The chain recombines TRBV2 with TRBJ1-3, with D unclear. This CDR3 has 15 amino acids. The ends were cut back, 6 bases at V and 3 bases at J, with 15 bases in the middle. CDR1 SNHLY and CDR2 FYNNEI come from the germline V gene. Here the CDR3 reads CASSVEPTGGNTIYF. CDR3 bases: TGTGCCAGCAGCGTAGAGCCAACCGGTGGAAACACCATATATTTT. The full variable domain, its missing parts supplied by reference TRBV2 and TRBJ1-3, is EPEVTQTPSHQVTQMGQEVILRCVPISNHLYFYWYRQILGQKVEFLVSFYNNEISEKSEIFDDQFSVERPDGSNFTLKIRSTKLEDSAMYFCASSVEPTGGNTIYFGEGSWLTVV.

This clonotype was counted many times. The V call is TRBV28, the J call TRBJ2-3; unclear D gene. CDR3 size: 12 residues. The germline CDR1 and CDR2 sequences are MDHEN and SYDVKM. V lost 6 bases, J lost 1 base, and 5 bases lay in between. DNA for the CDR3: TGTGCCAGCAGCTCGGGCACAGATACGCAGTATTTT. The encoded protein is CASSSGTDTQYF.